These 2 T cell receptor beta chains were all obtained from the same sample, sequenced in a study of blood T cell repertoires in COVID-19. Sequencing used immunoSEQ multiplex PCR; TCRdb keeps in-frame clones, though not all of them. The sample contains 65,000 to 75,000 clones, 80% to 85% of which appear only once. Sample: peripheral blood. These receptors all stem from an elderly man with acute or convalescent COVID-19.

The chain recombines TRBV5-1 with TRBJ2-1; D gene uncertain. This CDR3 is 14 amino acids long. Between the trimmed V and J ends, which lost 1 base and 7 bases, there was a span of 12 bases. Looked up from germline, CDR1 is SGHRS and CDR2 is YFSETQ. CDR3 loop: CASSLSTPPNEQFF. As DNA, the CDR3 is TGCGCCAGCAGCTTGTCTACGCCTCCTAATGAGCAGTTCTTC.

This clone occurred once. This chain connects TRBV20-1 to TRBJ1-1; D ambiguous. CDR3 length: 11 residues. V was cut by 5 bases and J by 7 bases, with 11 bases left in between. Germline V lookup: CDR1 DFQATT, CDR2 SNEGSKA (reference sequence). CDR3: CSAWTALEAFF. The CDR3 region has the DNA TGCAGTGCTTGGACTGCTCTTGAAGCTTTCTTT.